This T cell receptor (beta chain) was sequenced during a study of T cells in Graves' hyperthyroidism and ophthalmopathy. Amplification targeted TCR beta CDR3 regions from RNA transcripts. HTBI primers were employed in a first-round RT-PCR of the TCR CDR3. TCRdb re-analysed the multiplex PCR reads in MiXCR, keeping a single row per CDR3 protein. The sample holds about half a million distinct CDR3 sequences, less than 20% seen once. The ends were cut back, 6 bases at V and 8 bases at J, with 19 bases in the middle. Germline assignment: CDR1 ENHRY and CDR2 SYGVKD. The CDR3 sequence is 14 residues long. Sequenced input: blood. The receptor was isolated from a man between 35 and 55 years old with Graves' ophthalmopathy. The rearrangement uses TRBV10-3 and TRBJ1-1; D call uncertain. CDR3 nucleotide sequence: TGTGCCATCAGAACCGACGCAGGTAGCCCCGAAGCTTTCTTT. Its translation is CAIRTDAGSPEAFF.